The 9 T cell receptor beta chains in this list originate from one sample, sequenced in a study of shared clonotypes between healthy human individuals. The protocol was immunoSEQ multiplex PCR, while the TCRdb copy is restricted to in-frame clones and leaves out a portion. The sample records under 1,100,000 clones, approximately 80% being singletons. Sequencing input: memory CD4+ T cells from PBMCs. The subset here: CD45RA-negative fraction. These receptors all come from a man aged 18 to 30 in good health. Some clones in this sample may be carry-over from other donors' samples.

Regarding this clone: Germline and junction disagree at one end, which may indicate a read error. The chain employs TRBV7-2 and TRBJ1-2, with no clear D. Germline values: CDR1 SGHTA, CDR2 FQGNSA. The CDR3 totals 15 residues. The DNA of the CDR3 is TGTGCCGGCAGTTTTGACAACTCCCGGATTTATGGCTACACCTTC. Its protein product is CAGSFDNSRIYGYTF.

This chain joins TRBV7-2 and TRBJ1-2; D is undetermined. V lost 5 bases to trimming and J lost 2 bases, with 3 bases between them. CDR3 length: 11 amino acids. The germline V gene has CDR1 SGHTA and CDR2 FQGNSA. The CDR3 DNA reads TGTGCCAGCAGCCAGAACTATGGCTACACCTTC. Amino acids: CASSQNYGYTF.

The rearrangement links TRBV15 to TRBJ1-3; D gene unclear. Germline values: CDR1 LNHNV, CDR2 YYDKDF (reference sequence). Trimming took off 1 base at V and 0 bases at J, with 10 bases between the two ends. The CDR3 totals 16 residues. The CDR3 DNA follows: TGTGCCACCAGCAGAGGCTTGGACGGCTCTGGAAACACCATATATTTT. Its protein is CATSRGLDGSGNTIYF. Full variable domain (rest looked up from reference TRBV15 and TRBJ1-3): DAMVIQNPRYQVTQFGKPVTLSCSQTLNHNVMYWYQQKSSQAPKLLFHYYDKDFNNEADTPDNFQSRRPNTSFCFLDIRSPGLGDTAMYLCATSRGLDGSGNTIYFGEGSWLTVV.

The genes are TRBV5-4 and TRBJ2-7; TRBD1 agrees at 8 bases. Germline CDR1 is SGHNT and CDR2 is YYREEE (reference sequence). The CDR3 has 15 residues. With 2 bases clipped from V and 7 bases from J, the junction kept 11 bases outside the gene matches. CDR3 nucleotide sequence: TGTGCCAGCAGCTTTTTCGACAGGGGCTCGAGGGAGCAGTACTTC. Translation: CASSFFDRGSREQYF.

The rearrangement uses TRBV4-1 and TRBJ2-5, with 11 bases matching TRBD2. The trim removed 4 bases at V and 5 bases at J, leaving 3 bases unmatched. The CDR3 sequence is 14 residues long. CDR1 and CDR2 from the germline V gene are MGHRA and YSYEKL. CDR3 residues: CASSLTSGSETQYF. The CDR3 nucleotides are TGCGCCAGCAGCCTTACTAGCGGGAGTGAGACCCAGTACTTC.

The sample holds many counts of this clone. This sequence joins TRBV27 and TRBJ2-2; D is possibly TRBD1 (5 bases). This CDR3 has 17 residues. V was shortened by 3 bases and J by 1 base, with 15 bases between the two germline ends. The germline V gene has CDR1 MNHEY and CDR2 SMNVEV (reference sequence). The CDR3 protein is CASSLWNGAQNTGELFF. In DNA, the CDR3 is TGTGCCAGCAGTTTGTGGAATGGGGCGCAGAACACCGGGGAGCTGTTTTTT.

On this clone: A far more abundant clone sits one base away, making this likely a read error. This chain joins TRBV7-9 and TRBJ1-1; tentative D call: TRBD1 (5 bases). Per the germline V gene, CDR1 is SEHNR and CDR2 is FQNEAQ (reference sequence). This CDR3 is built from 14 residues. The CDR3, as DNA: TGTGCCTGCAGCTCAACCGGGGGACACACTGAAGCTTTCTTT. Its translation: CACSSTGGHTEAFF.

CDR3 nucleotides: TGTGCCAGCAGCTTCGGGGGTTTAGGCTTAGAGACCCAGTACTTC. Protein product: CASSFGGLGLETQYF. This chain connects TRBV11-2 to TRBJ2-5, with D tentatively TRBD2 (6 bases). The V gene's germline CDR1 is SGHAT and CDR2 FQNNGV. The CDR3 is 15 residues long. Trimming pared 3 bases from V and 4 bases from J, leaving 15 bases between.

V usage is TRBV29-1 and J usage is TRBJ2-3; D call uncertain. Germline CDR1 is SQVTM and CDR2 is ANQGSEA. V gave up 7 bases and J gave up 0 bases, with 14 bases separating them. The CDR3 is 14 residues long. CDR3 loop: CSARPLTSTDTQYF. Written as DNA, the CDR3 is TGCAGCGCCCGCCCACTAACTAGCACAGATACGCAGTATTTT.